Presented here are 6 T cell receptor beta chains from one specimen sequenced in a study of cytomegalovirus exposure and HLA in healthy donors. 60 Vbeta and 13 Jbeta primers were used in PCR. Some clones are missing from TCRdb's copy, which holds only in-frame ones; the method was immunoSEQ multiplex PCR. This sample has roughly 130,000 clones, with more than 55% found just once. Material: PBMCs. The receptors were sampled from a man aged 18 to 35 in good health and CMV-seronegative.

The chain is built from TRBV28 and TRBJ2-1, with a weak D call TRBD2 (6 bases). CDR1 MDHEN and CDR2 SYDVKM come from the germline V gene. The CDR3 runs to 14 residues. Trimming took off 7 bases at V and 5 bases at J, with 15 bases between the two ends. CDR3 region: CASIRMGGNNEQFF. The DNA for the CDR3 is TGTGCCAGCATAAGGATGGGGGGAAACAATGAGCAGTTCTTC. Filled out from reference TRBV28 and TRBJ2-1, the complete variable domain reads DVKVTQSSRYLVKRTGEKVFLECVQDMDHENMFWYRQDPGLGLRLIYFSYDVKMKEKGDIPEGYSVSREKKERFSLILESASTNQTSMYLCASIRMGGNNEQFFGPGTRLTVL.

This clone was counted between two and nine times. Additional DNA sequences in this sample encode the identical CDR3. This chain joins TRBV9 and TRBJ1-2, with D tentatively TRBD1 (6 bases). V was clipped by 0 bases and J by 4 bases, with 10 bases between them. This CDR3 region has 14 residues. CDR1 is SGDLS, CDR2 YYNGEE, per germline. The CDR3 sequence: CASSVAAQGYGYTF. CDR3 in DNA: TGTGCCAGCAGCGTAGCGGCACAGGGCTATGGCTACACCTTC. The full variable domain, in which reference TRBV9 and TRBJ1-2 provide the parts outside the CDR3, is DSGVTQTPKHLITATGQRVTLRCSPRSGDLSVYWYQQSLDQGLQFLIQYYNGEERAKGNILERFSAQQFPDLHSELNLSSLELGDSALYFCASSVAAQGYGYTFGSGTRLTVV.

CDR3 sequence: CASSVVDRGRNTEAFF. CDR3 DNA sequence: TGTGCCAGCAGCGTAGTGGACAGGGGTAGGAACACTGAAGCTTTCTTT. The J gene is TRBJ1-1, the V gene TRBV9, with 9 bases that match TRBD1. The germline V gene encodes CDR1 SGDLS and CDR2 YYNGEE. The junction had 4 bases not matched to a gene; V was cut back by 0 bases and J by 1 base. This CDR3 is built from 16 residues.

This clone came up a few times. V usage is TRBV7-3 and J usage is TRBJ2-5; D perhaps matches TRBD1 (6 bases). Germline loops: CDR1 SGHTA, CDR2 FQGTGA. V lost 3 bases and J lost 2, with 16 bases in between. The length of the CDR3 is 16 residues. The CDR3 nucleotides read TGTGCCAGCAGCTTTGGAGTAGGGGGACCTCAAGAGACCCAGTACTTC. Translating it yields CASSFGVGGPQETQYF. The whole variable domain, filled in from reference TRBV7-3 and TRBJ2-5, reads GAGVSQTPSNKVTEKGKYVELRCDPISGHTALYWYRQSLGQGPEFLIYFQGTGAADDSGLPNDRFFAVRPEGSVSTLKIQRTERGDSAVYLCASSFGVGGPQETQYFGPGTRLLVL.

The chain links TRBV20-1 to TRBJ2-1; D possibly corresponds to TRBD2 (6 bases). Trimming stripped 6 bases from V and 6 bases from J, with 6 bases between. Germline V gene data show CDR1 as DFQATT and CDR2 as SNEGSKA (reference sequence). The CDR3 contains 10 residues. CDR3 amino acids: CSAGGNEQFF. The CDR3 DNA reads TGCAGTGCCGGGGGCAATGAGCAGTTCTTC.

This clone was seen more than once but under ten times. Here the CDR3 reads CAWSRLAGWQQFF. Here the CDR3 DNA reads TGTGCCTGGAGTAGGCTAGCGGGGTGGCAGCAGTTCTTC. The chain uses TRBV30 and TRBJ2-1, with TRBD2 matching 9 bases. The V segment lost 2 bases and the J segment 11 bases; nucleotides outside the gene matches: 7. The germline gives CDR1 GTSNPN, CDR2 SVGIG (reference sequence). The CDR3 runs to 13 residues.